Listed below are T cell receptor beta chains from one sample, sequenced in a study of cytomegalovirus exposure and HLA in healthy donors. The assay was immunoSEQ multiplex PCR, and TCRdb's table has in-frame clones only and misses some. The table lists under 150,000 clones, approximately 71% of them singletons, with 0.94% in the top ten. The sample comprised PBMCs. Receptors originate from a woman aged 55-69 years in good health and CMV-seronegative. Each CDR3 is given without its conserved first and last residue. Each record gives: J gene, V gene, CDR3 protein.

TRBJ2-5 | TRBV18 | ASSPMVQWETQY
TRBJ2-5 | TRBV5-1 | ASSSRTGERQETQY
TRBJ1-6 | TRBV15 | ATSSGDYNSPLH
TRBJ2-7 | TRBV27 | ASTSVTGISIYEQY
TRBJ2-1 | TRBV6-6 | ASSYSDTFYNEQF
TRBJ2-7 | TRBV5-1 | ASSLTGYYEQY
TRBJ2-1 | TRBV19 | ASRVGGLREEKQF
TRBJ2-5 | TRBV6-6 | ASRLGGGGQETQY
TRBJ2-1 | TRBV6-1 | ASKLAGSSYNEQF
TRBJ2-7 | TRBV30 | AWSVSSEQY
TRBJ1-1 | TRBV28 | ASSTWTGRVTEAF
TRBJ2-1 | TRBV7-3 | ASSLAASYEQF
TRBJ2-2 | TRBV7-9 | ASSPWTGSPGELF
TRBJ2-4 | TRBV7-9 | ASSPNYGDPGGKNIQY
TRBJ1-3 | TRBV19 | ASSPMGTMSSGNTIY
TRBJ1-4 | TRBV13 | ASSRGSQNEKLF
TRBJ1-1 | TRBV7-3 | ASSVEGNTEAF
TRBJ1-5 | TRBV28 | ASSSTGAADQPQH
TRBJ2-3 | TRBV2 | ASSPSTDTQY
TRBJ1-5 | TRBV6-1 | ASRPNNQPQH
TRBJ1-2 | TRBV6-1 | ASSEGTNSNYGYT
TRBJ2-5 | TRBV28 | LSGRFGETQY
TRBJ2-7 | TRBV5-8 | ASSHKTGYGEQY
TRBJ2-1 | TRBV29-1 | SVLFEGLSSYNEQF
TRBJ1-1 | TRBV7-2 | ASSLARVGAF
TRBJ2-3 | TRBV27 | ATVGQGTDTQY
TRBJ2-1 | TRBV28 | ASSFSTWGRPYNEQF
TRBJ1-3 | TRBV5-1 | ASSLDVGSGNTIY